These T cell receptor beta chains were read from a single sample in a study of shared clonotypes between healthy human individuals. Clones were sequenced by immunoSEQ multiplex PCR, and TCRdb holds only the in-frame ones, with some missing. This sample has about 1.5 million clones, with 95% to 99% found just once. The sample taken for sequencing was naive CD4+ T cells sorted from blood. The receptors were gathered from a man under 40 in good health. CDR3s include the opening cysteine and the closing phenylalanine or tryptophan. The D gene is left open where the match is weak. Size is omitted from some rows. Given values are once, few, many or a class for expanded clones.

>TRBV18|.|.|15|TRBJ1-1
TGTGCCAGCTCACCATTCAGTCGAGACAGCACTGAAGCTTTCTTT
CASSPFSRDSTEAFF
>TRBV20-1|.|.|11|TRBJ2-7
TGCAGTGCACAAAGGACGATCGAGCAGTACTTC
CSAQRTIEQYF
>TRBV6-5|.|.|14|TRBJ2-5
TGTGCCAGCAGTTACTCAGCCATTCAAGAGACCCAGTACTTC
CASSYSAIQETQYF
>TRBV7-2|TRBD2|.|14|TRBJ2-3
TGTGCCAGCAGCAGACTAGCGGCCACAGATACGCAGTATTTT
CASSRLAATDTQYF
>TRBV5-1|.|.|14|TRBJ2-5
TGCGCCAGCAGCTTGGGTGGGGCCCAAGAGACCCAGTACTTC
CASSLGGAQETQYF
>TRBV6-6|.|.|14|TRBJ2-5
TGTGCCAGCAGCCCTCCTACAACGCAAGAGACCCAGTACTTC
CASSPPTTQETQYF
>TRBV2|.|.|13|TRBJ2-1
TGTGCCAGCAGTGAAGAGGTAGACAATGAGCAGTTCTTC
CASSEEVDNEQFF
>TRBV28|.|.|15|TRBJ2-3
TGTGCCAGCAGTTTCTCCTACCCTAGCACAGATACGCAGTATTTT
CASSFSYPSTDTQYF
>TRBV7-2|TRBD1|.|17|TRBJ1-2
TGTGCCAGCAGCTCCTCTACCCCTTTGGGACAGGGAGTTGGCTACACCTTC
CASSSSTPLGQGVGYTF
>TRBV4-3|.|.|15|TRBJ2-7
TGCGCCAGCAGCCAGGGAAGGGAACAGGGCTACGAGCAGTACTTC
CASSQGREQGYEQYF
>TRBV9|TRBD2|.|15|TRBJ2-7
TGTGCCAGCAGCGTAGGACTAGCGGGAAACTACGAGCAGTACTTC
CASSVGLAGNYEQYF
>TRBV7-9|.|.|14|TRBJ2-7
TGTGCCAGCAGCGCGTATACGGTCCCCTACGAGCAGTACTTC
CASSAYTVPYEQYF
>TRBV7-6|TRBD2|.|15|TRBJ2-4
TGTGCCAGCAGCTTACTAGCGGGAGGCCCTAACATTCAGTACTTC
CASSLLAGGPNIQYF
>TRBV7-8|.|.|16|TRBJ2-1
TGTGCCAGCAGCTTTTCAGAGCGAGCTCCCTACAATGAGCAGTTCTTC
CASSFSERAPYNEQFF
>TRBV10-1|.|.|14|TRBJ2-7
TGCGCCAGCAGTGACTGGGGCGCGGCGGCGGAGCAGTACTTC
CASSDWGAAAEQYF
>TRBV10-3|TRBD1|.|15|TRBJ2-2
TGTGCCATCCAGTCCGGGACAGAGTTTACCGGGGAGCTGTTTTTT
CAIQSGTEFTGELFF
>TRBV9|.|.|15|TRBJ2-3
TGTGCCAGCAGCCTCTGGAGCAGGGCCAAAGATACGCAGTATTTT
CASSLWSRAKDTQYF
>TRBV9|.|.|13|TRBJ1-5
TGTGCCAGCAGCAACTTGGCCAATCAGCCCCAGCATTTT
CASSNLANQPQHF
>TRBV5-1|.|.|16|TRBJ2-1
TGCGCCAGCAGCTTGGCGCTAGATCGGGGGTACAATGAGCAGTTCTTC
CASSLALDRGYNEQFF
>TRBV5-8|TRBD2|.|17|TRBJ2-7
TGTGCCAGCAGCTTGGGGACTAGCGGGAGAAGCTACTACGAGCAGTACTTC
CASSLGTSGRSYYEQYF
>TRBV18|TRBD2|.|15|TRBJ2-1
TGTGCCAGCTCACCACTCACTAGCGGGACCAATGAGCAGTTCTTC
CASSPLTSGTNEQFF
>TRBV6-5|TRBD1|.|15|TRBJ1-3
TGTGCCAGCAGGCCACAGGGGTTCTCTGGAAACACCATATATTTT
CASRPQGFSGNTIYF
>TRBV6-6|.|.|13|TRBJ2-3
TGTGCCAGCAGAGAGGGATCCACAGATACGCAGTATTTT
CASREGSTDTQYF
>TRBV4-3|.|.|14|TRBJ1-1
TGCGCCAGCAGCCAAGTTATGGAGAACACTGAAGCTTTCTTT
CASSQVMENTEAFF
>TRBV18|TRBD1|.|19|TRBJ1-2
TGTGCCAGCTCACAAACCCAGACAGGGTTCCAAGGGCGGTCCTATGGCTACACCTTC
CASSQTQTGFQGRSYGYTF
>TRBV5-8|.|.|16|TRBJ1-4
TGTGCCAGCCCCCCGAAGACACGTGCAACTAATGAAAAACTGTTTTTT
CASPPKTRATNEKLFF
>TRBV7-2|TRBD1|once|15|TRBJ1-5
TGTGCCAGCAGTCGCACAGGGGACCACAATCAGCCCCAGCATTTT
CASSRTGDHNQPQHF
>TRBV7-2|.|.|15|TRBJ2-3
TGTGCCAGCAGCTTAGCGTTGTGGGACACAGATACGCAGTATTTT
CASSLALWDTDTQYF
>TRBV7-2|TRBD1|.|18|TRBJ2-6
TGTGCCAGCAGCTCGACGGGACAGGGTTTGAGCGGGGCCAACGTCCTGACTTTC
CASSSTGQGLSGANVLTF
>TRBV18|.|.|14|TRBJ2-7
TGTGCCAGCTCACCACCGGGCCGGACCTACGAGCAGTACTTC
CASSPPGRTYEQYF
>TRBV27|TRBD2|.|16|TRBJ2-7
TGTGCCAGCAGTTTATATCCAGGCGGGAGCTCCTACGAGCAGTACTTC
CASSLYPGGSSYEQYF
>TRBV5-4|.|.|15|TRBJ2-1
TGTGCCAGCAGCTTGGGGGTTAGCTCCTACAATGAGCAGTTCTTC
CASSLGVSSYNEQFF
>TRBV2|.|.|15|TRBJ1-5
TGTGCCAGCAGTGAGTCAGGGGACCTCAATCAGCCCCAGCATTTT
CASSESGDLNQPQHF
>TRBV18|.|.|17|TRBJ2-1
TGTGCCAGCTCACGCACCGACGTTCAGGGAGGCTACAATGAGCAGTTCTTC
CASSRTDVQGGYNEQFF
>TRBV20-1|.|.|10|TRBJ2-5
TGCAGTGCTCGAGTAGAGACCCAGTACTTC
CSARVETQYF
>TRBV13|TRBD1|.|14|TRBJ1-2
TGTGCCAGCAGCTTATCAGGGGGCTTTTATGGCTACACCTTC
CASSLSGGFYGYTF
>TRBV7-2|.|.|15|TRBJ2-6
TGTGCCAGCAGCTCCAGGGTTGCTGGGGCCAACGTCCTGACTTTC
CASSSRVAGANVLTF
>TRBV2|TRBD2|.|15|TRBJ2-7
TGTGCCAGCAGTGTCGCGGGAGGTCAATCCTACGAGCAGTACTTC
CASSVAGGQSYEQYF
>TRBV7-9|.|.|15|TRBJ2-5
TGTGCCAGCAGCTTAGACTGGTCCCAACGAGAGACCCAGTACTTC
CASSLDWSQRETQYF
>TRBV19|.|.|13|TRBJ2-5
TGTGCCAGTAGTATCCCGAATGGAGAGACCCAGTACTTC
CASSIPNGETQYF
>TRBV7-7|TRBD2|.|13|TRBJ2-2
TGTGCTAGCAGCTCGACTAGCATGGGGGAGCTGTTTTTT
CASSSTSMGELFF